Presented here are 15 T cell receptor beta chains from one specimen sequenced in a study of shared clonotypes between healthy human individuals. Naive CD8 isolation took CD45RO-negative cells positively selected for CCR7 and excluded terminally differentiated effector memory CD45RA+ cells. Using immunoSEQ multiplex PCR, the repertoire was profiled, and TCRdb retains in-frame clones only, with some absent. The sample yields about 680,000 clones, 92% seen once. The sample consisted of naive CD8+ T cells sorted from blood. The receptors shown here come from a man younger than 40 in good health.

The chain joins TRBV6-6 to TRBJ2-3; D is unclear. Deletions cut 6 bases from V and 0 bases from J, with 16 bases between. Germline-derived CDR1 and CDR2 are MNHNY and SVGAGI (reference sequence). The length of the CDR3 is 16 residues. This CDR3 reads CASRSPRPPSTDTQYF. The CDR3 bases are TGTGCCAGCAGATCCCCGAGGCCGCCTAGCACAGATACGCAGTATTTT.

J is TRBJ2-7 and V is TRBV19, with 7 bases identical to TRBD1. Trimming cost V 6 bases and J 1 base; bases outside gene matches: 9. Germline CDR1 LNHDA, CDR2 SQIVND (reference sequence). The CDR3 totals 15 residues. The chain's CDR3 is CASSWGTDFSYEQYF. The CDR3 nucleotides read TGTGCCAGTAGCTGGGGGACAGACTTTTCCTACGAGCAGTACTTC.

The chain employs TRBV19 and TRBJ2-7; D is perhaps TRBD2 (5 bases). The germline V gene encodes CDR1 LNHDA and CDR2 SQIVND (reference sequence). The CDR3 spans 15 residues. V lost 4 bases and J lost 1, with 14 bases in between. The CDR3, as DNA: TGTGCCAGTAGTAGTATAGGAGAGGGATCCTACGAGCAGTACTTC. Its translation is CASSSIGEGSYEQYF.

The chain is built from TRBV29-1 and TRBJ2-5; D gene uncertain. The V end was cut by 0 bases, the J end by 6 bases, with 14 bases between. Germline lookup yields CDR1 SQVTM and CDR2 ANQGSEA. The CDR3 contains 14 residues. The CDR3 DNA sequence: TGCAGCGTTGAAGATCCCGCGTCGAGGCAGACCCAGTACTTC. It is translated as CSVEDPASRQTQYF. Variable domain in full (rest from reference TRBV29-1 and TRBJ2-5): SAVISQKPSRDICQRGTSLTIQCQVDSQVTMMFWYRQQPGQSLTLIATANQGSEATYESGFVIDKFPISRPNLTFSTLTVSNMSPEDSSIYLCSVEDPASRQTQYFGPGTRLLVL.

The chain uses TRBV4-1 and TRBJ2-7; D unclear. The CDR3 contains 13 residues. Germline V gene sequence: CDR1 MGHRA, CDR2 YSYEKL. The germline V and J ends were trimmed by 4 bases and 2 bases, with 9 bases remaining between them. Written as DNA, the CDR3 is TGCGCCAGCAGCCCCGGCACAACCTACGAGCAGTACTTC. Amino acids: CASSPGTTYEQYF.

This chain links TRBV15 with TRBJ2-2; TRBD2 might be the D (6 bases). Germline V CDR1 and CDR2: LNHNV, YYDKDF (reference sequence). V lost 0 bases, J lost 4 bases, and 12 bases lay in between. The length of the CDR3 is 16 residues. CDR3 DNA: TGTGCCACCAGCAGAGAGGAGGGGCCGGGCACCGGGGAGCTGTTTTTT. Protein product: CATSREEGPGTGELFF.

The V call is TRBV5-6, the J call TRBJ2-1, with TRBD2 as a possible D gene (5 bases). CDR1 and CDR2 (germline): SGHDT, YYEEEE. Trimming stripped 0 bases from V and 4 bases from J, with 11 bases between. This CDR3 is built from 15 residues. CDR3 sequence (DNA): TGTGCCAGCAGCTTGGAGTCACGGGAATACAATGAGCAGTTCTTC. Its protein is CASSLESREYNEQFF.

The chain recombines TRBV7-9 with TRBJ2-1, with D uncertain. CDR3 length equals 17 residues. V shed 5 bases and J shed 3 bases, with 20 bases lying between them. In germline, CDR1 is SEHNR, CDR2 FQNEAQ (reference sequence). The DNA of the CDR3 is TGTGCCAGCAGCCCACGGACGGATAGTAGAAACTACAATGAGCAGTTCTTC. Residues: CASSPRTDSRNYNEQFF.

This chain uses TRBV10-2 with TRBJ2-7; D uncertain. Germline CDR1 reads WSHSY; CDR2 reads SAAADI. The V gene lost 0 bases and the J gene lost 0 bases, with 12 bases spanning the gap. CDR3 length equals 16 residues. This chain's CDR3 is CASSESFMVGSYEQYF. In nucleotides, the CDR3 is TGCGCCAGCAGTGAGTCTTTTATGGTCGGCTCCTACGAGCAGTACTTC.

DNA of the CDR3: TGTGCCATCAATGCAGGGACGGAGACTAGCCCGTACAATGAGCAGTTCTTC. This translates into CAINAGTETSPYNEQFF. The J gene is TRBJ2-1, the V gene TRBV10-3; 7 bases align to TRBD2. The trim removed 7 bases at V and 4 bases at J, leaving 16 bases unmatched. This CDR3 comprises 17 residues. Looked up from germline, CDR1 is ENHRY and CDR2 is SYGVKD.

The chain has TRBV5-6 and TRBJ2-4; possibly TRBD2 for D (7 bases). CDR1 is SGHDT, CDR2 YYEEEE, per germline. Trimming took off 0 bases at V and 6 bases at J, with 10 bases between the two ends. The CDR3 spans 14 residues. The CDR3 region has the DNA TGTGCCAGCAGCTTGGACAGGGAGGGAAACATTCAGTACTTC. Its translation: CASSLDREGNIQYF.

The J gene is TRBJ2-7, the V gene TRBV5-1, with 10 bases fitting TRBD2. Germline V gene lookup returns CDR1 SGHRS and CDR2 YFSETQ. The CDR3 length is 15 residues. With V trimmed by 0 bases and J by 1 base, 1 base remained unmatched. The CDR3 loop is CASSLEGLASYEQYF. The CDR3 coding sequence is TGCGCCAGCAGCTTGGAGGGACTAGCGTCCTACGAGCAGTACTTC.

This sequence joins TRBV29-1 and TRBJ2-7; the D gene is possibly TRBD1 (6 bases). CDR3 size: 13 residues. Per germline, CDR1 SQVTM and CDR2 ANQGSEA. V lost 4 bases and J lost 2, with 12 bases in between. For the CDR3, the DNA is TGCAGCGTTGTCGAGACAGGTGCCTACGAGCAGTACTTC. This translates into CSVVETGAYEQYF.

The chain uses TRBV28 and TRBJ2-7, with 11 bases lining up with TRBD2. Germline CDR1 is MDHEN and CDR2 is SYDVKM. J was trimmed by 3 bases and V by 6 bases; bases with no gene match: 13. This CDR3 comprises 17 residues. In DNA, the CDR3 is TGTGCCAGCAGGTTTGCTAGCGGGAGGCCCGAGAGCTACGAGCAGTACTTC. It is translated as CASRFASGRPESYEQYF.

This clone was recorded a few times. V is TRBV14 and J is TRBJ2-1; tentatively, D is TRBD2 (5 bases). CDR3 length: 13 amino acids. Per germline, CDR1 SGHDN and CDR2 FVKESK. Deletions cut 4 bases from V and 4 bases from J, with 8 bases between. CDR3 loop: CASSLGVYNEQFF. CDR3 nucleotide sequence: TGTGCCAGCAGCCTCGGGGTATACAATGAGCAGTTCTTC.